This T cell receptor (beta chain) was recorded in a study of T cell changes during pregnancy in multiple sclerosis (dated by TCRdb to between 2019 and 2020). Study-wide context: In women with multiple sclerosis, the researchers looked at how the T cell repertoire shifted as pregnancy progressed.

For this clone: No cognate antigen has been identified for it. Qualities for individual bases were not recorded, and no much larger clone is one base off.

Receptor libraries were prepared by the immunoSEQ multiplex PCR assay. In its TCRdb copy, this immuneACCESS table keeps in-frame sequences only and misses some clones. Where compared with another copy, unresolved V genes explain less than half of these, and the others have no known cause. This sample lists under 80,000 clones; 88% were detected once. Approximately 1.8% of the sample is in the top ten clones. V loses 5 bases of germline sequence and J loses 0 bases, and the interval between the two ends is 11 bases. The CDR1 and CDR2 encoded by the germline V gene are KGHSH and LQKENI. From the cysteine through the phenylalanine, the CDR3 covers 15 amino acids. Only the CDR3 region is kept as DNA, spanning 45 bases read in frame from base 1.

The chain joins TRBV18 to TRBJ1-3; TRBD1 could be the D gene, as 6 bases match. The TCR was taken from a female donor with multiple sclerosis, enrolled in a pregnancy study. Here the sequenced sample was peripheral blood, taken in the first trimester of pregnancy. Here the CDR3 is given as CASSTGQSSGNTIYF. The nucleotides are TGTGCCAGCTCAACCGGACAGAGCTCTGGAAACACCATATATTTT.